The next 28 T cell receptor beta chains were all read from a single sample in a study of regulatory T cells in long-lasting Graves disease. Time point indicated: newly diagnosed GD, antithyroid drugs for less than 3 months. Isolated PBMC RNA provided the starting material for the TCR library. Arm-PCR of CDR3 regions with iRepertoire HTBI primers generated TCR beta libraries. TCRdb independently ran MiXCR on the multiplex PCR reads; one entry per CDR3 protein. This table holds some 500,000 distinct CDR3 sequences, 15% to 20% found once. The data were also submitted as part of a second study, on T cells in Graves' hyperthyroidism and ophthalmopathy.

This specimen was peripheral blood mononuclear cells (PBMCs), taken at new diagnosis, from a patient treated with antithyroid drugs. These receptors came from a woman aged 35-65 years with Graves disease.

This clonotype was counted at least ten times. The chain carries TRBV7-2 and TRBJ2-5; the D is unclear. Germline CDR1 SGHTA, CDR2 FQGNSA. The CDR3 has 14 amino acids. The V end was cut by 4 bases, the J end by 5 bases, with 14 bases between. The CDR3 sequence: CASSSPPGGETQYF. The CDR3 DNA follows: TGTGCCAGCAGCTCCCCGCCGGGTGGCGAGACCCAGTACTTC.

CDR3 in DNA: TGCAGTGCGTGGACAGGGAACACTGAAGCTTTCTTT. This gives the protein CSAWTGNTEAFF. The chain is built from TRBV20-1 and TRBJ1-1; 7 nucleotides match TRBD1. The CDR3 totals 12 residues. Germline-derived CDR1 and CDR2 are DFQATT and SNEGSKA (reference sequence). J was trimmed by 1 base and V by 6 bases; bases with no gene match: 2.

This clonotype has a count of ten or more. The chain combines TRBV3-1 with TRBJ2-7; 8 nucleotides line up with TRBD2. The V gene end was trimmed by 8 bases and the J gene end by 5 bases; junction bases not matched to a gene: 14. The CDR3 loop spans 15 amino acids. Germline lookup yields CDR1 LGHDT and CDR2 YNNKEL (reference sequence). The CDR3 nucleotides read TGTGCCAGCGAAAGGGCCCGCGGGGGGATCGACGAGCAGTACTTC. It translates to CASERARGGIDEQYF.

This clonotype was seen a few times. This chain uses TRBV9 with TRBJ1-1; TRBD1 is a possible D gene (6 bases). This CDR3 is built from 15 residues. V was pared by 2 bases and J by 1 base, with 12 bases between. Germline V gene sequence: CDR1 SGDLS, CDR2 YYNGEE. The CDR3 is CASSVGAGANTEAFF. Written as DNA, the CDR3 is TGTGCCAGCAGCGTGGGAGCAGGGGCGAACACTGAAGCTTTCTTT.

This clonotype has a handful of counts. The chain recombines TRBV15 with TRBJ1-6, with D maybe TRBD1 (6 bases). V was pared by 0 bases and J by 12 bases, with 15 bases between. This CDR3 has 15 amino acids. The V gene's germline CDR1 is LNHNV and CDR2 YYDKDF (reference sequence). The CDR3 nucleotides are TGTGCCACCAGCAGAGATCGGGGGGCCGCCGGACCCCTCCACTTT. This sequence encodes CATSRDRGAAGPLHF.

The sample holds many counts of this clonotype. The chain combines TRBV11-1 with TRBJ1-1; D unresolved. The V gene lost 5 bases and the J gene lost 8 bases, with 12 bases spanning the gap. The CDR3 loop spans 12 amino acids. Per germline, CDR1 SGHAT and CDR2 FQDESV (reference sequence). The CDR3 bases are TGTGCCAGCAGCCCCCGGGAGCGGGAAGCTTTCTTT. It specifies CASSPREREAFF.

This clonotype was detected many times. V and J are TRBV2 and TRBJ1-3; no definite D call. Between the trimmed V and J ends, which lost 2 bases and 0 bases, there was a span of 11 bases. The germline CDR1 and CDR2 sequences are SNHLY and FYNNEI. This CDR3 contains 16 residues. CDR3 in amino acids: CASSERSAISGNTIYF. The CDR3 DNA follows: TGTGCCAGCAGTGAACGGTCGGCGATCTCTGGAAACACCATATATTTT.

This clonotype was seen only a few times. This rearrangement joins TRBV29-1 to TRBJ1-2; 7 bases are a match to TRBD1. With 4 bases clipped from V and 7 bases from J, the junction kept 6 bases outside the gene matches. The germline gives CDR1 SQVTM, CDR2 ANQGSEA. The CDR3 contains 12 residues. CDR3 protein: CSVVTGDGGYTF. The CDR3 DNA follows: TGCAGCGTTGTCACAGGGGATGGTGGCTACACCTTC.

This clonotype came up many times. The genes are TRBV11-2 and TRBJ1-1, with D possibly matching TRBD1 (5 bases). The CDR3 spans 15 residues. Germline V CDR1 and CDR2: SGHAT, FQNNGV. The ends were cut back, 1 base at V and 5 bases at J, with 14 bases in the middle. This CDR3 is CASSLVLTGGTEAFF. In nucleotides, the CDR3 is TGTGCCAGCAGCTTAGTATTAACAGGCGGGACTGAAGCTTTCTTT.

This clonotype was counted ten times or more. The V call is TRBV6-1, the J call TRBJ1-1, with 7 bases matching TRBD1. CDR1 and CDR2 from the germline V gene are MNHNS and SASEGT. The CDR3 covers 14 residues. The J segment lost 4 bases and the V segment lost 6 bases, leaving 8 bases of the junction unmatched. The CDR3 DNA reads TGTGCCAGCAGAGAACAGGGGTATAGCACTGAAGCTTTCTTT. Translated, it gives CASREQGYSTEAFF.

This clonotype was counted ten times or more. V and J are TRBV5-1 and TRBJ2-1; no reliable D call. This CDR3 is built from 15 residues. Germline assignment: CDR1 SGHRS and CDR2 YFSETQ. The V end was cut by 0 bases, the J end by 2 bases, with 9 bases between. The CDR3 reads CASSLAPGPYNEQFF. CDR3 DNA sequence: TGCGCCAGCAGCTTGGCCCCAGGACCCTACAATGAGCAGTTCTTC.

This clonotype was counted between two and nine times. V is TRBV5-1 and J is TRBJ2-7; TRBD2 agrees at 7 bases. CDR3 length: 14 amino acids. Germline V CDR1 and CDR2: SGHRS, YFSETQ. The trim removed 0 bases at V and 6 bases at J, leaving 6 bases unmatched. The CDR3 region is CASSLGGGDREQYF. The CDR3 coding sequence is TGCGCCAGCAGCTTGGGTGGGGGGGATCGCGAGCAGTACTTC. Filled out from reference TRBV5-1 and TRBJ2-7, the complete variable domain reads KAGVTQTPRYLIKTRGQQVTLSCSPISGHRSVSWYQQTPGQGLQFLFEYFSETQRNKGNFPGRFSGRQFSNSRSEMNVSTLELGDSALYLCASSLGGGDREQYFGPGTRLTVT.

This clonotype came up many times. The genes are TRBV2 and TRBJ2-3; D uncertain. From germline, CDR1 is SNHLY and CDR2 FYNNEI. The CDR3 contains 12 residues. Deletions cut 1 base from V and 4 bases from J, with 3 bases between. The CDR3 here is CASSEGADTQYF. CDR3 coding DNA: TGTGCCAGCAGTGAAGGCGCAGATACGCAGTATTTT. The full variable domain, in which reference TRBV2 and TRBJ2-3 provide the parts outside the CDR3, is EPEVTQTPSHQVTQMGQEVILRCVPISNHLYFYWYRQILGQKVEFLVSFYNNEISEKSEIFDDQFSVERPDGSNFTLKIRSTKLEDSAMYFCASSEGADTQYFGPGTRLTVL.

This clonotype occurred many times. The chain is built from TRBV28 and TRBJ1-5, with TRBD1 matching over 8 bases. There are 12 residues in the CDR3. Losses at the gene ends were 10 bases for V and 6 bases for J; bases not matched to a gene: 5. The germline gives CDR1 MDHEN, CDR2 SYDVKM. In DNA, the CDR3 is TGTGCCACCGGACAGGGAGGTCAGCCCCAGCATTTT. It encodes CATGQGGQPQHF.

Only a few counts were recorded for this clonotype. The CDR3 region is CASSYSPGLPGYTF. The CDR3 region has the DNA TGTGCCAGCAGTTACTCGCCAGGACTACCTGGCTACACCTTC. The chain uses TRBV6-5 and TRBJ1-2; D is unclear. Germline assignment: CDR1 MNHEY and CDR2 SVGAGI. The CDR3 is 14 amino acids. V dropped 0 bases and J dropped 7 bases, with 12 bases sitting between them.

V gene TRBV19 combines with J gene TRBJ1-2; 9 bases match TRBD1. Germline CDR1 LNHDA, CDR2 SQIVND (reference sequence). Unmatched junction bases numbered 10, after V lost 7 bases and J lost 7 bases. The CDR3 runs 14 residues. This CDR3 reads CASKGTGRATGYTF. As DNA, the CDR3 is TGTGCCAGTAAAGGGACAGGGAGGGCTACTGGCTACACCTTC.

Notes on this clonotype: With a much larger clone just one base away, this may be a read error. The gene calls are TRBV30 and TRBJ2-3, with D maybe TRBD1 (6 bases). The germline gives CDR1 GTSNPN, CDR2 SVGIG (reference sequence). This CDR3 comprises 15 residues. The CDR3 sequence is CAWSLGQTPTGTQYF. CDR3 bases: TGTGCCTGGAGTCTAGGACAGACACCTACAGGTACGCAGTATTTT.

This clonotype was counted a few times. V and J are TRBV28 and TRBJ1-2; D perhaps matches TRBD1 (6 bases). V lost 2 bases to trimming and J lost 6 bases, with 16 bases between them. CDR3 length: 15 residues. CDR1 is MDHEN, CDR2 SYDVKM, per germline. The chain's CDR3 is CASSLTQGLKNGYTF. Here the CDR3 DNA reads TGTGCCAGCAGTTTAACCCAGGGGCTTAAGAATGGCTACACCTTC.

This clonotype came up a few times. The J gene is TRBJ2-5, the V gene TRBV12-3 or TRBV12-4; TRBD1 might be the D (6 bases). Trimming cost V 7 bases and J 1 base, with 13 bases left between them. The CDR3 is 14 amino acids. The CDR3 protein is CASTSGDTQETQYF. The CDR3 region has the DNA TGTGCCAGCACCTCAGGGGATACCCAAGAGACCCAGTACTTC.

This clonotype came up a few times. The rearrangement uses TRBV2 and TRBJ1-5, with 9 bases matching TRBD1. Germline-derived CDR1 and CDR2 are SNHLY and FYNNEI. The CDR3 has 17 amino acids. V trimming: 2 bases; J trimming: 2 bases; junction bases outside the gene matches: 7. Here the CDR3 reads CASSEPWTGEGNQPQHF. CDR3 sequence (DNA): TGTGCCAGCAGTGAACCCTGGACAGGGGAGGGCAATCAGCCCCAGCATTTT.

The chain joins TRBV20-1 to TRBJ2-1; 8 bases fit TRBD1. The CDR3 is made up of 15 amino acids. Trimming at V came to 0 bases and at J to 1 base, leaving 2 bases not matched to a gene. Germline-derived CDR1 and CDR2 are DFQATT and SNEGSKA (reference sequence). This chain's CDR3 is CSARDQGASYNEQFF. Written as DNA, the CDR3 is TGCAGTGCTAGAGATCAGGGGGCGTCCTACAATGAGCAGTTCTTC.

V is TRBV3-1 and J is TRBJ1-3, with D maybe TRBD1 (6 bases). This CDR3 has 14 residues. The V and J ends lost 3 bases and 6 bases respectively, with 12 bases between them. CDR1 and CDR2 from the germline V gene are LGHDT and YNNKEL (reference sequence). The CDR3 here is CASSQGAASNTIYF. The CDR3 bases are TGTGCCAGCAGCCAGGGGGCCGCATCAAACACCATATATTTT.

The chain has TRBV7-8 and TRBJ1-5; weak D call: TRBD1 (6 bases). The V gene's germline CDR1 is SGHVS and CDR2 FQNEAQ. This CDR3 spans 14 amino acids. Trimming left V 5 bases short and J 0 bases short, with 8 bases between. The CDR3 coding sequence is TGTGCCAGCAGCCCGGGACATAGCAATCAGCCCCAGCATTTT. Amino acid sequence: CASSPGHSNQPQHF.

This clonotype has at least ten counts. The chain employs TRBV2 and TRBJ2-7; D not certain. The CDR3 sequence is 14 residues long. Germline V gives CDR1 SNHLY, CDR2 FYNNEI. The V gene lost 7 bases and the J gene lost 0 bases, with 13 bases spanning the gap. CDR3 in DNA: TGTGCCAGCATGGTGGACGTAAGCTCCTACGAGCAGTACTTC. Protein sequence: CASMVDVSSYEQYF.

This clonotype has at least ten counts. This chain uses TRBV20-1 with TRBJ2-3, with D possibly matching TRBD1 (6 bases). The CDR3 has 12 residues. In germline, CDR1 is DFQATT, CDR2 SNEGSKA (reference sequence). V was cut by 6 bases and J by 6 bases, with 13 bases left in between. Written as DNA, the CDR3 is TGCAGTGCCGAACAAGGGGGTGATACGCAGTATTTT. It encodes CSAEQGGDTQYF.

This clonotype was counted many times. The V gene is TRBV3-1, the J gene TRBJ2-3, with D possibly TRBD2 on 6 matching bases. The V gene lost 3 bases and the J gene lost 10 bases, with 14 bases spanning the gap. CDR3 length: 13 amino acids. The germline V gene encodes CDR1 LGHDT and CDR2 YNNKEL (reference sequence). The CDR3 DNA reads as TGTGCCAGCAGCCAGCGGGGCATGGGGCCGCAGTATTTT. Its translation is CASSQRGMGPQYF.

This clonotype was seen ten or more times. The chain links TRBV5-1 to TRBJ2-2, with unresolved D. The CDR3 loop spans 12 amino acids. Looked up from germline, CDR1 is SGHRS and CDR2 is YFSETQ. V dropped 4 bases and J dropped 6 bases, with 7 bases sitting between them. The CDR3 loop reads CASSVSAGELFF. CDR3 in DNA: TGCGCCAGCAGCGTTAGTGCCGGGGAGCTGTTTTTT.

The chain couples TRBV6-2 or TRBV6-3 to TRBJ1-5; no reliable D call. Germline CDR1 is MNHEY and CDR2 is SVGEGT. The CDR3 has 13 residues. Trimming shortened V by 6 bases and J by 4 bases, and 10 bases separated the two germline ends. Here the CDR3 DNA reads TGTGCCAGCAGAGAAGTAAGTAATCAGCCCCAGCATTTT. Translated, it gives CASREVSNQPQHF.